This entry features one TCR beta chain sequence. Method: immunoSEQ multiplex PCR; TCRdb's copy keeps in-frame clones and lacks some. Among 300,000 to 400,000 clones listed, 86% were seen once. This sample stems from a study of blood T cell repertoires in COVID-19. Across the study: Acute and convalescent COVID-19 samples came from the United States, Italy and Spain. Sources were T cells, B-cell-depleted T cells, or PBMCs; the material itself was cDNA or gDNA.

Seattle's cohort entered during active infection and was followed longitudinally. The CDR3 consists of 14 residues. The germline CDR1 and CDR2 sequences are SGHAT and FQNNGV. J was trimmed by 4 bases and V by 2 bases; bases with no gene match: 2. The sequence derives from a woman aged 60-75 years with COVID-19, enrolled during active disease. The rearrangement joins TRBV11-2 to TRBJ2-5; 9 bases fit TRBD1. Sequences were obtained from peripheral blood. CDR3 sequence: CASSLLQGAETQYF. In nucleotides, the CDR3 is TGTGCCAGCAGCTTACTACAGGGGGCAGAGACCCAGTACTTC.